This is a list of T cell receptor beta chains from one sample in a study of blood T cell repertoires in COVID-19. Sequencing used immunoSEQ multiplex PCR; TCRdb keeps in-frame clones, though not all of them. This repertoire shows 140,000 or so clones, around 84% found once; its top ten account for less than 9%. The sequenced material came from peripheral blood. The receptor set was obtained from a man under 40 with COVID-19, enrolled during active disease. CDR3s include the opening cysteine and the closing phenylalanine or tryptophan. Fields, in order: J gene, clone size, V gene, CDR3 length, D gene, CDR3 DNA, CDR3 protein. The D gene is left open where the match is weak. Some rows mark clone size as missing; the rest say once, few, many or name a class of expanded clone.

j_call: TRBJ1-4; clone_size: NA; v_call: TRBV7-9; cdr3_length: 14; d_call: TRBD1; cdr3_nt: TGTGCCAGCAGCAAGACAGGGCTTAATGAAAAACTGTTTTTT; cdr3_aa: CASSKTGLNEKLFF
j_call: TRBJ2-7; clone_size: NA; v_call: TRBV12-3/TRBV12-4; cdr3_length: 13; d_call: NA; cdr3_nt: TGTGCCAGCAAAAACAGTCCTTCCTACGAGCAGTACTTC; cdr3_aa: CASKNSPSYEQYF
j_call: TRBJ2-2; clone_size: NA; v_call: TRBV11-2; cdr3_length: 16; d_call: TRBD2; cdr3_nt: TGTGCCAGCAGCTTAGATACGGGAGGGAGATGGGGGGAGCTGTTTTTT; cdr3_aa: CASSLDTGGRWGELFF
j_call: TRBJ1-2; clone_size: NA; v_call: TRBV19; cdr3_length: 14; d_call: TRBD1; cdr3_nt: TGTGCCAGTGACGCCGGGACAGGGGTGGTAGGCTACACCTTC; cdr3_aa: CASDAGTGVVGYTF
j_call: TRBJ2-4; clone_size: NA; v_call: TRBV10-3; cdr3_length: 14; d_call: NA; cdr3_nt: TGTGCCATCAGTGAGTCCTCACAGGGAAACATTCAGTACTTC; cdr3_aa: CAISESSQGNIQYF
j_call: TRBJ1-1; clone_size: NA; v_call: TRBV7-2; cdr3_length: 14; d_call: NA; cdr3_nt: TGTGCCAGCAGCACTGGCTCAACAGGGTCCCATGCTTTCTTT; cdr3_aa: CASSTGSTGSHAFF
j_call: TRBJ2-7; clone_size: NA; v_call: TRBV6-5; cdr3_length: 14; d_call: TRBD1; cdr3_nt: TGTGCCAGCAGTTCACCCTCTGGACAGGACGAGCAGTACTTC; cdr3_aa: CASSSPSGQDEQYF
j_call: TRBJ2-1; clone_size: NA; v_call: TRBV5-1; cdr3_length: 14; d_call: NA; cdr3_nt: TGCGCCAGCAGCTTTTTGCGGGGGCAGGATGAGCAGTTCTTC; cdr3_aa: CASSFLRGQDEQFF
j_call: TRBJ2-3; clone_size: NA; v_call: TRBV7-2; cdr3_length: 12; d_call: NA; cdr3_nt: TGTGCCAGCAGCCTATACACAGATACGCAGTATTTT; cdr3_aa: CASSLYTDTQYF
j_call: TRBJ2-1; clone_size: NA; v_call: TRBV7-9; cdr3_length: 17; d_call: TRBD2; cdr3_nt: TGTGCCAGCAGCCCTCCGCGACTAGCGGGAGCTACGAATGAGCAGTTCTTC; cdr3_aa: CASSPPRLAGATNEQFF
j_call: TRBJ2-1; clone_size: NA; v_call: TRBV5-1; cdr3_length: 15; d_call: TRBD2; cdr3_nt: TGCGCCAGCAGCTTGGCGGCTAGCGGTAACAATGAGCAGTTCTTC; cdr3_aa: CASSLAASGNNEQFF
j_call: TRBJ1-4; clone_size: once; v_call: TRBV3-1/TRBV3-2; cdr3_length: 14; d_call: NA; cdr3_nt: TGTGCCAGCAGCCAACAGTCCGCCGGGGGAAAACTGTTTTTT; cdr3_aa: CASSQQSAGGKLFF
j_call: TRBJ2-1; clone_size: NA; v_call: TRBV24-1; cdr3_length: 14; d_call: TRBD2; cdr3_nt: TGTGCCACCAGTGATCCGGGACTAGGGGGTGAGCAGTTCTTC; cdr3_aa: CATSDPGLGGEQFF
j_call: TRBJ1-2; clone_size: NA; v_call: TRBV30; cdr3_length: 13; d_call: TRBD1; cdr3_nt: TGTGCCTGGACCCCGGACAGGGGGTGGGGCTACACCTTC; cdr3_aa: CAWTPDRGWGYTF
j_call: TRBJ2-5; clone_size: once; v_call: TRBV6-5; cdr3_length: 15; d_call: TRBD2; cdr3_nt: TGTGCCAGCAGTTGGGGACTAGCGGGATTGGAGACCCAGTACTTC; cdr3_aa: CASSWGLAGLETQYF
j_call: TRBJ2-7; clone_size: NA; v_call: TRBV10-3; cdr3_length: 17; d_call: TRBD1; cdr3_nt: TGTGCCATCAGCCCTCGGGGACAGGGGGCAGGTTTCTACGAGCAGTACTTC; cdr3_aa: CAISPRGQGAGFYEQYF